This entry features one TCR beta chain sequence. Its specificity is unknown. This record comes from a study of shared clonotypes between healthy human individuals. Deletions cut 7 bases from V and 1 base from J, with 9 bases between. The CDR3 consists of 13 residues. Per germline, CDR1 KGHSH and CDR2 LQKENI. Study-level findings and limits: Blood was the sole source, and tissue repertoires probably differ. Larger estimated richness was generally recorded for naive subsets relative to memory subsets.

The naive CD8 subset, CD45RO-negative cells positively selected for CCR7, excluded terminally differentiated effector memory CD45RA+ cells. Some clones are missing from TCRdb's copy, which holds only in-frame ones; the method was immunoSEQ multiplex PCR. The data contain around 2.1 million clones, about 93% of them seen just once; the ten biggest clones take up 1.5% to 2%. This rearrangement joins TRBV18 to TRBJ2-3; tentatively, D is TRBD2 (6 bases). This clonotype was obtained from a young man in good health. Some clones in this sample may be carry-over from other donors' samples. Sequences were obtained from naive CD8+ T cells from PBMCs. CDR3 loop: CASFVAGTDTQYF. The DNA for the CDR3 is TGTGCCAGCTTTGTAGCGGGCACAGATACGCAGTATTTT.